Listed below are T cell receptor beta chains from one sample, sequenced in a study of blood T cells in healthy people across ages. TCRdb processed the 5' RACE reads anew with MiXCR; each CDR3 protein has one entry. The table records about 580,000 distinct CDR3 sequences, around 50% of them present only once. The sequenced material came from blood. These receptors were taken from an elderly man in good health. Both conserved end residues are part of each CDR3. A D gene is named only where the DNA matches it firmly. A clone size is listed for some rows: how often the clone was seen (once, few, many), or a class if it is expanded.

v_call	clone_size	d_call	j_call	cdr3_nt	cdr3_aa
TRBV5-1	-	TRBD1	TRBJ2-3	TGCGCCAGCAGCTTGGCCGGGACAGGATACACAGATACGCAGTATTTT	CASSLAGTGYTDTQYF
TRBV18	-	TRBD2	TRBJ2-5	TGTGCCAGCTCACCACGACTAGCGGAGCAAGAGACCCAGTACTTC	CASSPRLAEQETQYF
TRBV7-2	many	-	TRBJ2-7	TGTGCCAGCAGCTTAGTTCTAGCTTCCTCCTACGAGCAGTACTTC	CASSLVLASSYEQYF
TRBV29-1	many	-	TRBJ2-3	TGCAGCGTTGTGAGACTAGGAGCAGATACGCAGTATTTT	CSVVRLGADTQYF
TRBV7-9	few	TRBD2	TRBJ2-3	TGTGCCAGCAGCCTCGGGACTAGCGGGAGGACAACAGATACGCAGTATTTT	CASSLGTSGRTTDTQYF
TRBV7-9	-	TRBD1	TRBJ1-6	TGTGCCAGCAGCTTAGTAGCGACAGGGGGTTCACCCCCCCACTTT	CASSLVATGGSPPHF
TRBV3-1	-	-	TRBJ2-2	TGTGCCAGCAGCCTCTGGCAGAACACCGGGGAGCTGTTTTTT	CASSLWQNTGELFF
TRBV27	many	-	TRBJ2-7	TGTGCCAGACGCGTCTCCTACGAGCAGTACTTC	CARRVSYEQYF
TRBV7-2	-	-	TRBJ2-7	TGTGCCAGCAGCTTAGCGGGGCAGGGGAGTGGGGAGGCCCAGTACTTC	CASSLAGQGSGEAQYF
TRBV4-3	-	-	TRBJ2-7	TGCGCCAGCAGCCAAGAAGGGACCCCAGGCTCCTACGAGCAGTACTTC	CASSQEGTPGSYEQYF
TRBV20-1	-	TRBD2	TRBJ2-5	TGCAGTGCTCCCCGGGCCGGGAGGGCTGAGACCCAGTACTTC	CSAPRAGRAETQYF
TRBV30	few	TRBD2	TRBJ2-3	TGTGCCGGCCGGGGGGGCCGCGGGTTGGATACGCAGTATTTT	CAGRGGRGLDTQYF
TRBV7-2	-	TRBD2	TRBJ2-7	TGTGCCAGCAGCTTAGGGCCGTTAGCGGGGCAAGACGAGCAGTACTTC	CASSLGPLAGQDEQYF
TRBV7-2	-	-	TRBJ2-1	TGTGCCAGCAGCTTAGTAGAAAGCTCCTACAATGAGCAGTTCTTC	CASSLVESSYNEQFF
TRBV6-5	-	-	TRBJ2-3	TGTGCCAGCAGTTACAGAGGCAGGGGAGCAGATACGCAGTATTTT	CASSYRGRGADTQYF
TRBV7-2	many	-	TRBJ2-7	TGTGCCAGCAGCTTGCTCACCGGGGGCTACGAGCAGTACTTC	CASSLLTGGYEQYF
TRBV29-1	-	-	TRBJ2-7	TGCAGCGTTGAGCGGCGTGGGGGCGACGAGCAGTACTTC	CSVERRGGDEQYF
TRBV3-1	few	-	TRBJ2-3	TGTGCCAGCAGCTCAAACCCCAGCGGACTCACAGATACGCAGTATTTT	CASSSNPSGLTDTQYF
TRBV20-1	few	TRBD2	TRBJ2-7	TGCAGTGCCCCGACTAGCGGGAGTGGGGAGCAGTACTTC	CSAPTSGSGEQYF
TRBV6-5	few	-	TRBJ1-4	TGTACCAGCGCCGACATGAAGCGAGAAAAACTGTTTTTT	CTSADMKREKLFF
TRBV7-3	few	-	TRBJ2-1	TGTGCCAGCAGCGTCGGGGACGCCCTGTCCCTTGAGCAGTTCTTC	CASSVGDALSLEQFF
TRBV12-3/TRBV12-4	-	-	TRBJ2-7	TGTGCCAGCAGAGGACGGGACTTTGCCTACGAGCAGTACTTC	CASRGRDFAYEQYF
TRBV7-2	few	-	TRBJ2-3	TGTGCCAGCAGCTTTTTTCCTGATACGCAGTATTTT	CASSFFPDTQYF
TRBV7-8	-	-	TRBJ2-5	TGTGCCAGCAGCTTAAAGACACGCAATCGGGAAGAGACCCAGTACTTC	CASSLKTRNREETQYF
TRBV6-6	many	TRBD1	TRBJ1-4	TGTGCCAGCAGACAGGGGGGTAATGAAAAACTGTTTTTT	CASRQGGNEKLFF
TRBV20-1	-	-	TRBJ2-3	TGCAGTGCCGTGAACAGGGTCGTAACAGATACGCAGTATTTT	CSAVNRVVTDTQYF
TRBV27	-	-	TRBJ2-2	TGTGCCAGCAGTACAGCGAACACCGGGGAGCTGTTTTTT	CASSTANTGELFF
TRBV20-1	-	-	TRBJ2-5	TGCGGTGCTAGAGATTGGTCCAGCGAAGAGACCCAGTACTTC	CGARDWSSEETQYF
TRBV20-1	once	-	TRBJ2-3	TGCAGTGCTAGACCCCAGGTCCTAGCGGATACGCAGTATTTT	CSARPQVLADTQYF
TRBV4-3	few	TRBD2	TRBJ2-7	TGCGCCAGCAGCCGTTGGGGACCCCGGGGGGGCGAGCAGTACTTC	CASSRWGPRGGEQYF
TRBV5-1	-	-	TRBJ2-2	TGCGCCAGCAGCTTGTGGCAGGGAAAGAACACCGGGGAGCTGTTTTTT	CASSLWQGKNTGELFF
TRBV29-1	-	-	TRBJ1-1	TGCAGCACTTTGAAGTGGGGAGACAACACTGAAGCTTTCTTT	CSTLKWGDNTEAFF
TRBV6-2/TRBV6-3	-	-	TRBJ2-4	TGTGCCAGCAGTTACCCGAGAGTGGCAGGGGCCAAAAACATTCAGTACTTC	CASSYPRVAGAKNIQYF
TRBV29-1	few	TRBD2	TRBJ2-1	TGCAGCGTTTGGACTAGCGGATACAATGAGCAGTTCTTC	CSVWTSGYNEQFF
TRBV27	-	TRBD1	TRBJ2-7	TGTGCCAGCAGTTTTGGGACAGGTTCGACCTACGAGCAGTACTTC	CASSFGTGSTYEQYF
TRBV29-1	few	TRBD2	TRBJ2-1	TGCAGCGTTACACGACTAGCGGGAGGCCCAGGGCAAGAGCAGTTCTTC	CSVTRLAGGPGQEQFF
TRBV28	-	TRBD1	TRBJ2-1	TGTGCCAGCAGTATGACCACAGGGGGCGACGACAATGAGCAGTTCTTC	CASSMTTGGDDNEQFF
TRBV7-2	-	TRBD1	TRBJ2-7	TGTGCCAGCAGAGCTGGACAGGGCCTCTACGAGCAGTACTTC	CASRAGQGLYEQYF
TRBV10-3	-	TRBD2	TRBJ2-7	TGTGCCATCAGTGCCGCCCAGGGACTAGCGGGAGAATACGAGCAGTACTTC	CAISAAQGLAGEYEQYF
TRBV5-1	-	TRBD1	TRBJ2-2	TGCGCCAGCAGAACCGGGACAGGGGTAACCGGGGAGCTGTTTTTT	CASRTGTGVTGELFF
TRBV10-3	-	TRBD1	TRBJ2-2	TGTGCCATCAGTGAATCGAAGGCAGGGGGCACCGGGGAGCTGTTTTTT	CAISESKAGGTGELFF
TRBV4-1	few	TRBD1	TRBJ1-1	TGCGCCAGCAGCCACTACAGGGGGTCGAATACTGAAGCTTTCTTT	CASSHYRGSNTEAFF
TRBV7-2	-	-	TRBJ1-2	TGTGCCAGCAGCTTGAACCGGGTTGCACAGGGTGGCTATGGCTACACCTTC	CASSLNRVAQGGYGYTF
TRBV29-1	-	TRBD2	TRBJ2-5	TGCAGCGGGGGGACTAGCGGGAGTTTCTTGGGAGAGACCCAGTACTTC	CSGGTSGSFLGETQYF
TRBV3-1	few	TRBD2	TRBJ2-1	TGTGCCCCCCGCGGTCCCCAAGCGGGAGATGGGGGTGAGCAGTTCTTC	CAPRGPQAGDGGEQFF
TRBV4-3	-	-	TRBJ2-1	TGCGCCAGCAGCCGAAGGGTCCTTACGAAGTTCTTC	CASSRRVLTKFF
TRBV20-1	few	TRBD2	TRBJ2-7	TGCAGTGCTAGAACCGGACTAGCGGGGAGCTACGAGCAGTACTTC	CSARTGLAGSYEQYF
TRBV12-3/TRBV12-4	-	-	TRBJ1-1	TGTGCCAGCACCCCGGCCCCCGGGGGAACTGAAGCTTTCTTT	CASTPAPGGTEAFF
TRBV7-2	few	TRBD2	TRBJ2-3	TGTGCCAGCAGCCAACTAGCGGGACTCACAGATACGCAGTATTTT	CASSQLAGLTDTQYF
TRBV12-3/TRBV12-4	-	TRBD1	TRBJ1-2	TGTGCCAGCAGTTTAAGGACAGGGAACTATGGCTACACCTTC	CASSLRTGNYGYTF
TRBV3-1	-	-	TRBJ2-7	TGTGCCGGCAGCCAACAGGGCGAGCAGTACTTC	CAGSQQGEQYF
TRBV6-2/TRBV6-3	few	-	TRBJ2-4	TGTGCCAGCAGTCTACGGAACCGGGCCCGCCGGGACATTCAGTACTTC	CASSLRNRARRDIQYF
TRBV5-1	-	TRBD1	TRBJ1-1	TGCGCCAGCAGCTTTGAGGGACAGGGTTACACTGAAGCTTTCTTT	CASSFEGQGYTEAFF